A single sample is the source of the 8 T cell receptor beta chains below, sequenced in a study of T cells in Graves' hyperthyroidism and ophthalmopathy (dated by TCRdb to between 2019 and 2020). Receptors were amplified or captured by multiplex PCR. Sequencing was performed on an Illumina HiSeq 2000. The TCR beta CDR3 regions were amplified from the RNA transcripts. For the first round of RT-PCR on the TCR CDR3, the HTBI primer set was used together with the Qiagen OneStep RT-PCR kit. TCRdb took the public reads, trimmed them with fastp at Q25, ran MiXCR for clone calling and kept in-frame beta chains. Records with the same CDR3 protein are collapsed into one entry carrying the most frequent genes and DNA. Within this sample are some 500,000 distinct CDR3 sequences, with about 16% of them counted one time only. The ten largest clonotypes hold 25% to 30% of the sample. What was sequenced was blood. The receptor set was obtained from a woman in her twenties or thirties with Graves' ophthalmopathy.

The rearrangement uses TRBV7-9 and TRBJ1-4; D call uncertain. The CDR3 sequence is 15 residues long. V was trimmed by 1 base and J by 4 bases, leaving 10 bases between them. CDR1 is SEHNR, CDR2 FQNEAQ, per germline (reference sequence). This chain's CDR3 is CASSLGTVHNEKLFF. The CDR3 DNA reads as TGTGCCAGCAGCTTAGGGACGGTCCATAATGAAAAACTGTTTTTT. Together with reference TRBV7-9 and TRBJ1-4, the CDR3 gives the full variable domain: DTGVSQNPRHKITKRGQNVTFRCDPISEHNRLYWYRQTLGQGPEFLTYFQNEAQLEKSRLLSDRFSAERPKGSFSTLEIQRTEQGDSAMYLCASSLGTVHNEKLFFGSGTQLSVL.

This clonotype was counted many times. This chain connects TRBV20-1 to TRBJ2-1, with D perhaps TRBD1 or TRBD2 (6 bases each). V was clipped by 4 bases and J by 7 bases, with 11 bases between them. The CDR3 consists of 12 residues. Germline CDR1 reads DFQATT; CDR2 reads SNEGSKA (reference sequence). The CDR3 coding sequence is TGCAGTGCTACAAGGGGGAGGAATGAGCAGTTCTTC. Amino acids: CSATRGRNEQFF.

This clonotype was counted a single time. V and J are TRBV24-1 and TRBJ2-2, with D perhaps matching TRBD1 (6 bases). V lost 3 bases and J lost 5, with 15 bases in between. The CDR3 is made up of 16 amino acids. Germline CDR1 KGHDR, CDR2 SFDVKD. Written as DNA, the CDR3 is TGTGCCACCAGTGATGTGCAAGGGACACCAACCGGGGAGCTGTTTTTT. It is translated as CATSDVQGTPTGELFF.

The rearrangement joins TRBV14 to TRBJ1-6, with D perhaps matching TRBD1 (5 bases). The germline V gene has CDR1 SGHDN and CDR2 FVKESK. There are 16 residues in the CDR3. Trimming cost V 2 bases and J 7 bases, with 15 bases left between them. CDR3 bases: TGTGCCAGCAGCCAAAGGGCAGGGAGGAGGAATTCACCCCTCCACTTT. It encodes CASSQRAGRRNSPLHF.

The chain uses TRBV20-1 and TRBJ2-1; 11 nucleotides match TRBD2. CDR1 and CDR2 from the germline V gene are DFQATT and SNEGSKA (reference sequence). CDR3 size: 17 residues. With V trimmed by 4 bases and J by 0 bases, 8 bases remained unmatched. In DNA form, the CDR3 reads TGCAGTGCTACCCTAGCGGGAGGCCCGAGCTCCTACAATGAGCAGTTCTTC. Protein product: CSATLAGGPSSYNEQFF.

V gene TRBV7-8 combines with J gene TRBJ2-1; tentative D call: TRBD1 (6 bases). Per the germline V gene, CDR1 is SGHVS and CDR2 is FQNEAQ. With 7 bases removed from V and 4 bases from J, the gap between germline ends came to 17 bases. This CDR3 is built from 15 residues. The DNA for the CDR3 is TGTGCCAGCACCCTAGAGGGGACATTGTACAATGAGCAGTTCTTC. Protein sequence: CASTLEGTLYNEQFF. Complete variable domain (other parts from reference TRBV7-8 and TRBJ2-1): GAGVSQSPRYKVAKRGQDVALRCDPISGHVSLFWYQQALGQGPEFLTYFQNEAQLDKSGLPSDRFFAERPEGSVSTLKIQRTQQEDSAVYLCASTLEGTLYNEQFFGPGTRLTVL.

Comments on this clonotype: A read error is possible here, since a much larger clone lies one base away. The chain combines TRBV11-2 with TRBJ2-7; 12 bases fit TRBD2. Trimming at V came to 6 bases and at J to 2 bases, leaving 14 bases not matched to a gene. Germline lookup yields CDR1 SGHAT and CDR2 FQNNGV. The CDR3 length is 18 residues. The CDR3 sequence: CASSLYWTSGNGPYEQYF. The CDR3 bases are TGTGCCAGCAGTTTATATTGGACTAGCGGGAACGGGCCCTACGAGCAGTACTTC.

Concerning this clonotype itself: The junction and the germline gene differ at one end; a read error may be behind it. The V gene is TRBV7-9, the J gene TRBJ2-1; 14 positions match TRBD2. This CDR3 has 17 residues. Germline values: CDR1 SEHNR, CDR2 FQNEAQ (reference sequence). CDR3 loop: CASSVTSGRGSYDEQFF. The CDR3, as DNA: TGTGCCAGCAGCGTGACTAGCGGGAGGGGCTCCTACGATGAGCAGTTCTTC.